This record concerns one T cell receptor (beta chain) sequence. Antigen: not known. This specimen comes from a study of a mutant IDH1 vaccine in newly diagnosed glioma. For the study at large: Investigators started vaccination 4-6 weeks after radiotherapy alone, or with temozolomide cycles. Visit V13 took place at week 47, and visit V12 happened at week 35.

The J segment lost 8 bases and the V segment lost 0 bases, leaving 7 bases of the junction unmatched. There are 15 residues in the CDR3. The germline CDR1 and CDR2 sequences are LGHNA and YNFKEQ. Sample time point: week 35, safety follow-up. Vaccination comprised doses that each held 300 ug of mutant IDH1 20-mer peptide, plus topical imiquimod. Clones were read by immunoSEQ multiplex PCR, and TCRdb kept only the in-frame ones, dropping some. The profile shows about 31,000 clones, roughly four fifths of them singletons. This sequence originates from a man in his thirties or forties with glioma. The sequences come from PBMCs, collected from a glioma patient whose treatment included an IDH1 peptide vaccine. This rearrangement joins TRBV4-2 to TRBJ1-2; 9 nucleotides agree with TRBD1. In nucleotides, the CDR3 is TGTGCCAGCAGCCAAGATAGGGACAGGGTGGGAGGCTACACCTTC. As protein: CASSQDRDRVGGYTF.